This T cell receptor beta chain is drawn from a study of OX40 agonist ivuxolimab in advanced cancers. Study-wide background: Across the patients, intravenous ivuxolimab was delivered every 2 weeks at 0.01 to 10 mg/kg. People who had prior anti-PD-1, anti-PD-L1 or anti-CTLA-4 therapy could take part, and less than 50% had some.

Comment on this clone: Its antigen is not known.

Study results and caveats: Certain nonresponders likewise exhibited a low normalized T-cell clonal expansion. Researchers report that CD8+ T cells had, on average, more expanded clones than CD4+.

TCRdb keeps only in-frame clones here, not all; method: immunoSEQ multiplex PCR. The sample shows 70,000 to 95,000 clones, under 95% of them seen only once. This CDR3 has 13 amino acids. Germline loops: CDR1 MNHNY, CDR2 SVGAGI (reference sequence). Germline trimming cut 10 bases from V and 2 bases from J; bases unmatched to any gene: 5. The sequence was obtained from an adult with an advanced solid tumor such as melanoma, head and neck, liver or kidney cancer. The sample here was CD4+ or CD8+ T cells sorted from blood, taken in a trial of the OX40 agonist ivuxolimab. This chain joins TRBV6-6 and TRBJ2-7; 10 bases are shared with TRBD2. The CDR3 loop is CATTSGVPYEQYF. For the CDR3, the DNA is TGTGCCACCACTAGCGGGGTTCCCTACGAGCAGTACTTC.